The rows below give T cell receptor beta chains drawn from one sample of a study of blood T cell repertoires in COVID-19. TCRdb's copy holds only in-frame clones and misses some; the assay was immunoSEQ multiplex PCR. The sample includes 35,000 to 50,000 clones, more than 70% seen only once; the top ten take roughly 4.3%. Sample: peripheral blood. These receptors were taken from a woman in her 70s with acute or convalescent COVID-19. CDR3s include the opening cysteine and the closing phenylalanine or tryptophan. The D gene is left open where the match is weak. Clone size is not always given. Where it is, it says once, few, many or a class for expanded clones.

V gene	D gene	clone size	J gene	CDR3 length	CDR3 DNA	CDR3 protein
TRBV3-1/TRBV3-2	NA	NA	TRBJ1-5	16	TGTGCCAGCAGCCAAGATAAGGGGGTTAGCAATCAGCCCCAGCATTTT	CASSQDKGVSNQPQHF
TRBV6-6	NA	few	TRBJ1-1	16	TGTGCCAGCAGGGATACCCGACGGGGGGGCAGCACTGAAGCTTTCTTT	CASRDTRRGGSTEAFF
TRBV27	NA	NA	TRBJ2-1	19	TGTGCCAGCAGAACGATCCAGGGGCGACTGACCTCGCCACACAATGAGCAGTTCTTC	CASRTIQGRLTSPHNEQFF
TRBV28	NA	NA	TRBJ1-1	14	TGTGCCAGCAGAAGAACAGGGAAAAACACTGAAGCTTTCTTT	CASRRTGKNTEAFF
TRBV28	TRBD1	NA	TRBJ2-7	16	TGTGCCAGCAGTACCGGACAGGCGCTTCTCTCCTACGAGCAGTACTTC	CASSTGQALLSYEQYF
TRBV11-3	NA	NA	TRBJ1-2	12	TGTGCCAGCAGCTCCGGTCAAAATGGCTACACCTTC	CASSSGQNGYTF
TRBV5-1	NA	NA	TRBJ1-1	18	TGCGCCAGCAGCTTGGTGGGGTCCGGGCCAGGGGTATCGACTGAAGCTTTCTTT	CASSLVGSGPGVSTEAFF
TRBV6-2/TRBV6-3	TRBD1	NA	TRBJ1-1	16	TGTGCCAGCAGTTACTCGAGGGGGCAGGGCCCCTCTGAAGCTTTCTTT	CASSYSRGQGPSEAFF
TRBV28	NA	NA	TRBJ2-5	15	TGTGCCAGCAGTGTTAGCACGGGAGTCCAAGAGACCCAGTACTTC	CASSVSTGVQETQYF
TRBV7-9	TRBD1	NA	TRBJ2-3	16	TGTGCCAGCAGCTCCCGGGGTGAGGGGGCAACAGATACGCAGTATTTT	CASSSRGEGATDTQYF
TRBV11-2	NA	NA	TRBJ2-5	12	TGTGCCAGCAGTCGGACAGAAGAGACCCAGTACTTC	CASSRTEETQYF
TRBV5-1	NA	NA	TRBJ2-6	15	TGCGCCAGCAGCGAGAACAGGGCTGGGGCCAACGTCCTGACTTTC	CASSENRAGANVLTF
TRBV5-1	TRBD1	few	TRBJ1-5	15	TGCGCCAGCAGTTTGGGACAGTCAGACAATCAGCCCCAGCATTTT	CASSLGQSDNQPQHF
TRBV24-1	NA	NA	TRBJ1-1	14	TGTGCCACCCAAACGGGGGGGGATCACACTGAAGCTTTCTTT	CATQTGGDHTEAFF
TRBV3-1/TRBV3-2	TRBD1	NA	TRBJ1-6	15	TGTGCCAGCAGCCAAGGACAGGGGATAAGTTCACCCCTCCACTTT	CASSQGQGISSPLHF
TRBV28	NA	NA	TRBJ1-1	14	TGTGCCAGCGAGCCGGGTCCCCGAGGCCCTGAAGCTTTCTTT	CASEPGPRGPEAFF
TRBV7-3	NA	NA	TRBJ2-2	14	TGTGCCAGCAGCCCGCCTGGAGGGGCCGGGGAGCTGTTTTTT	CASSPPGGAGELFF
TRBV9	NA	few	TRBJ2-2	15	TGTGCCAGCAGCGTAGTGCAGGATCCCACCGGGGAGCTGTTTTTT	CASSVVQDPTGELFF
TRBV7-9	NA	NA	TRBJ2-1	13	TGTGCCAGCAGCTACCGACAGGAAGAGTACCAGTTCTTC	CASSYRQEEYQFF
TRBV7-9	NA	NA	TRBJ1-4	16	TGTGCCAGCAGCTTAGCATGGCAGGGCCGTAATGAAAAACTGTTTTTT	CASSLAWQGRNEKLFF
TRBV2	NA	NA	TRBJ1-3	16	TGTGCCAGCAGTGAGGGCCAGGGGATCTCTGGAAACACCATATATTTT	CASSEGQGISGNTIYF
TRBV7-8	TRBD2	NA	TRBJ2-1	16	TGTGCCAGCAGCTTGGGACTAGCGGGAACCTACAATGAGCAGTTCTTC	CASSLGLAGTYNEQFF
TRBV3-1/TRBV3-2	NA	NA	TRBJ2-3	16	TGTGCCAGCAGCCAATACAGGAACCCTAGCACAGATACGCAGTATTTT	CASSQYRNPSTDTQYF
TRBV19	NA	NA	TRBJ2-1	17	TGTGCCAGTAGTATGTCCTTTTTCTCGGGGGAAGTCAATGAGCAGTTCTTC	CASSMSFFSGEVNEQFF
TRBV29-1	TRBD2	NA	TRBJ2-1	13	TGCAGCATTAGCGGGAGGGGGTTTGGGGAGCAGTTCTTC	CSISGRGFGEQFF
TRBV24-1	NA	NA	TRBJ1-5	13	TGTGCCACCAGTGGGTTAGGGGATCAGCCCCAGCATTTT	CATSGLGDQPQHF
TRBV6-6	NA	NA	TRBJ2-1	15	TGTGCCAGCAGTTACCTAGCGTCTTCCTACAATGAGCAGTTCTTC	CASSYLASSYNEQFF